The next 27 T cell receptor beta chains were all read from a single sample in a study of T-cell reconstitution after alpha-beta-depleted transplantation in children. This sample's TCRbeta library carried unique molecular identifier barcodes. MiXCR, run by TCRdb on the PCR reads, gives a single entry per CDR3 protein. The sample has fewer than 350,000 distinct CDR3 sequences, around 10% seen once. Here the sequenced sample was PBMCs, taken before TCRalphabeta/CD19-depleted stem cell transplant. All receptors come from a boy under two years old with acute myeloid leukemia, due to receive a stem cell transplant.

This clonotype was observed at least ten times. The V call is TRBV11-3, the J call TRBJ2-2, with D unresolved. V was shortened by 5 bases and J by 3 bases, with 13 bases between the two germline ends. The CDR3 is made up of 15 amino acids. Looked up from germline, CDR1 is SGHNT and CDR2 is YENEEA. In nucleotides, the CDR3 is TGTGCCAGCAGCCCCAGGAGAGGTGACACCGGGGAGCTGTTTTTT. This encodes CASSPRRGDTGELFF.

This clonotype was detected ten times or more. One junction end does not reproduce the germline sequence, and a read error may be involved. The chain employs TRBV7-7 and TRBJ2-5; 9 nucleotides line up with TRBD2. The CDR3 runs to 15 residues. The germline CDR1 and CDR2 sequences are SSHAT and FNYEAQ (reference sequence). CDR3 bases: TGTGCTAGCAGCTTAGCGGGGGCGTCCGGGGAGACCCAGTACTTC. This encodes CASSLAGASGETQYF.

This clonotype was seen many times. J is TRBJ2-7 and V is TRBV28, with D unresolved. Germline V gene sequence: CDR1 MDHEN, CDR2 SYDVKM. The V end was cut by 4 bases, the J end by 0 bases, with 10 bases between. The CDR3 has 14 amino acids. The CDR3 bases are TGTGCCAGCAGTTCGGTCGGGCCCTCCTACGAGCAGTACTTC. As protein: CASSSVGPSYEQYF.

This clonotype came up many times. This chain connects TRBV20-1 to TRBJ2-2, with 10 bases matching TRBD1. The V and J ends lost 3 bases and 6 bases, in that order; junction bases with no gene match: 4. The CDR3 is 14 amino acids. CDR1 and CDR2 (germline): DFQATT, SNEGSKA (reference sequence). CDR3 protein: CSARVGQGSGELFF. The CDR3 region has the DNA TGCAGTGCTAGGGTGGGACAGGGGTCCGGGGAGCTGTTTTTT.

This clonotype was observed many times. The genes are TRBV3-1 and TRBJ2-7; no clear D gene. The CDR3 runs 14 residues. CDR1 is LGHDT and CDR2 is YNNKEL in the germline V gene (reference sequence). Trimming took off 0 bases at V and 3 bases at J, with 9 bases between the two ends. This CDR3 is CASSQDRFNYEQYF. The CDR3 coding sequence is TGTGCCAGCAGCCAAGATCGGTTCAACTACGAGCAGTACTTC.

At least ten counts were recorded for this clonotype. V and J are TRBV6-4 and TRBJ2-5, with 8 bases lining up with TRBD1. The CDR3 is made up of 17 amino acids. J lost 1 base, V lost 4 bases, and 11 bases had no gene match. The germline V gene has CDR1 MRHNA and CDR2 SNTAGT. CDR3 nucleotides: TGTGCCAGCAGTGGGACAGGGCCAAGACAAAGCCAAGAGACCCAGTACTTC. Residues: CASSGTGPRQSQETQYF.

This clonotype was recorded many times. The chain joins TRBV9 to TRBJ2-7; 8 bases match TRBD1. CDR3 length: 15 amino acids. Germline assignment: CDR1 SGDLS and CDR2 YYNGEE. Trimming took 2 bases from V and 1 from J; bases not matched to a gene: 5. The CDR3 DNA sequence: TGTGCCAGCAGCGTCTCGGGACAGGCATCCTACGAGCAGTACTTC. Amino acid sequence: CASSVSGQASYEQYF.

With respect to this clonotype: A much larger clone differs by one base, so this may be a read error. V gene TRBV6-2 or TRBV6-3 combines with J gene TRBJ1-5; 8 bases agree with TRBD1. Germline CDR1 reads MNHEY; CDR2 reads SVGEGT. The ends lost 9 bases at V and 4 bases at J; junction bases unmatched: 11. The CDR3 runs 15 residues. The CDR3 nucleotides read TGTGCCAGATACGGATTGGACAGGGCGAATCAGCCCCAGCATTTT. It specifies CARYGLDRANQPQHF.

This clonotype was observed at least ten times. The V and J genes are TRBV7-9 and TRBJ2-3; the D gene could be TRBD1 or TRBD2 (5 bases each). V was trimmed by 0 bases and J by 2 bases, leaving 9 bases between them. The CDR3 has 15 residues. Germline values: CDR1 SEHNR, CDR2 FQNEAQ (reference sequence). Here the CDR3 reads CASSLAGRVTDTQYF. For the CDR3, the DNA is TGTGCCAGCAGCTTAGCGGGGCGGGTCACAGATACGCAGTATTTT.

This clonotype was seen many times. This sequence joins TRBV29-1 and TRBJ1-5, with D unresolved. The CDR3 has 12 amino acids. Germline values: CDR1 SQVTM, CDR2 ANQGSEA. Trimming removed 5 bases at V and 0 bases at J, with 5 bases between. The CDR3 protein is CSVQYSNQPQHF. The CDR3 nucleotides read TGCAGCGTTCAGTATAGCAATCAGCCCCAGCATTTT.

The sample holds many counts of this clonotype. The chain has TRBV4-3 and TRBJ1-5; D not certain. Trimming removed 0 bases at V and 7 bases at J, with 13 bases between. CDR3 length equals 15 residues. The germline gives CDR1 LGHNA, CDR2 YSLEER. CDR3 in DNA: TGCGCCAGCAGCCAAGATTGGGCACCCAGCCAGCCCCAGCATTTT. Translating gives CASSQDWAPSQPQHF.

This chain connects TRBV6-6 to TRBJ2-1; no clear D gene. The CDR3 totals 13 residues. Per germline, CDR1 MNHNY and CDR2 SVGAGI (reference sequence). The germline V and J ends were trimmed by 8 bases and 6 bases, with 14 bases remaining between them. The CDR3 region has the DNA TGTGCCAGCGGTGTACGGCAGCTCAATGAGCAGTTCTTC. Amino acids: CASGVRQLNEQFF.

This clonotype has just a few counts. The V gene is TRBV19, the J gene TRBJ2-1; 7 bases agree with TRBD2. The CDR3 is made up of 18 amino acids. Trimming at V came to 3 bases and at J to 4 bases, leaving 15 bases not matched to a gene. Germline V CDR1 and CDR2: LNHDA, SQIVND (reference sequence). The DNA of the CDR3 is TGTGCCAGTAGTATCGTTAGGGGTGGCCTAGCGGAGTACAATGAGCAGTTCTTC. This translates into CASSIVRGGLAEYNEQFF.

In DNA, the CDR3 is TGCAGCGTTGCGACTCCTGGAAACACCATATATTTT. It specifies CSVATPGNTIYF. The V gene is TRBV29-1, the J gene TRBJ1-3; D uncertain. This CDR3 spans 12 amino acids. Trimming took 4 bases from V and 2 from J, leaving 6 bases between them. Germline V gene data show CDR1 as SQVTM and CDR2 as ANQGSEA.

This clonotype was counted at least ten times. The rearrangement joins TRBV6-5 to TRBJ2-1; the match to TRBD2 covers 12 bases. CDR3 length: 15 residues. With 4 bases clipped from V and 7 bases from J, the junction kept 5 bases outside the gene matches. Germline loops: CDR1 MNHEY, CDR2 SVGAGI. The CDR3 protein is CASSSLAGGWNEQFF. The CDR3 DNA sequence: TGTGCCAGCAGTTCACTAGCGGGGGGCTGGAATGAGCAGTTCTTC.

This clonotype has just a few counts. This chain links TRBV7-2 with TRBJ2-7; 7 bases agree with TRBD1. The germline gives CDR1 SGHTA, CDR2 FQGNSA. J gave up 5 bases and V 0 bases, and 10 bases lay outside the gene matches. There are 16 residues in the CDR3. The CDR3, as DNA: TGTGCCAGCAGCTTAGCCAACAGGGGTGGTTTCCACGAGCAGTACTTC. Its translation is CASSLANRGGFHEQYF.

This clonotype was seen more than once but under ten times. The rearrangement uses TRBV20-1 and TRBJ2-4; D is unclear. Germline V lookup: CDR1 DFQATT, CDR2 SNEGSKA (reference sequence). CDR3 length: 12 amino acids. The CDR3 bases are TGCCCAGCGCCGCGAGCCAAAAACATTCAGTACTTC. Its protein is CPAPRAKNIQYF.

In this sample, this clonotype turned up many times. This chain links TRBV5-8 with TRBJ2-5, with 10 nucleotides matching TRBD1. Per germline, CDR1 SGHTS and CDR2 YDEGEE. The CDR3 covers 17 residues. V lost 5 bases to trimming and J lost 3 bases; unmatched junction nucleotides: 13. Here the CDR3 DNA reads TGTGCCAGCAGGCATGGACAGGGGGAAGGGGGCAAAGAGACCCAGTACTTC. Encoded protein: CASRHGQGEGGKETQYF.

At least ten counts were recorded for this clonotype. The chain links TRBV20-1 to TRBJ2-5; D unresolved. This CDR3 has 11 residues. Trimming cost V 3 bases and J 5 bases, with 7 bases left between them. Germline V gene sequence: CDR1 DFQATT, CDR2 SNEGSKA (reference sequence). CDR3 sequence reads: CSASGDETQYF. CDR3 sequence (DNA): TGCAGTGCTAGCGGCGATGAGACCCAGTACTTC.

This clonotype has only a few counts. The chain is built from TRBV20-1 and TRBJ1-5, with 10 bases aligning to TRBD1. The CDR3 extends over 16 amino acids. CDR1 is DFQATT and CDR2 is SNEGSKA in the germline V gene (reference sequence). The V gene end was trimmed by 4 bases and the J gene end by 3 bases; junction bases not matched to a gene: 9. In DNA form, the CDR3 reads TGCAGTGCTATCCCCCGGGACAGGGGTTTCAATCAGCCCCAGCATTTT. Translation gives CSAIPRDRGFNQPQHF.

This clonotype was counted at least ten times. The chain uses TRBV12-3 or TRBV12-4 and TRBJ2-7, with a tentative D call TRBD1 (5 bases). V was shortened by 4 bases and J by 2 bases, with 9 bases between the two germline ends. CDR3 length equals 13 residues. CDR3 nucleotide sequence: TGTGCCAGCAGTTCCGAGACAGCCTACGAGCAGTACTTC. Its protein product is CASSSETAYEQYF.

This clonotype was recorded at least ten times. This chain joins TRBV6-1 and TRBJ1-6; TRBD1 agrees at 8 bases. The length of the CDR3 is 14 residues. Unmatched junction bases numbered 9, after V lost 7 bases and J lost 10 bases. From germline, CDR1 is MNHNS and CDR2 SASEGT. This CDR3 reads CASTDRGTKSPLHF. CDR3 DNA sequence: TGTGCCAGCACCGACAGGGGAACAAAGTCACCCCTCCACTTT.

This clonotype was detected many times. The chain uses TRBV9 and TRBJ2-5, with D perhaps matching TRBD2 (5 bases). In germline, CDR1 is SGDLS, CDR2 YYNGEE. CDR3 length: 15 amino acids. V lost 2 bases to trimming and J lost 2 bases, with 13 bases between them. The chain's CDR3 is CASSVSRLNQETQYF. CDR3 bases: TGTGCCAGCAGCGTCTCCCGACTAAATCAAGAGACCCAGTACTTC.

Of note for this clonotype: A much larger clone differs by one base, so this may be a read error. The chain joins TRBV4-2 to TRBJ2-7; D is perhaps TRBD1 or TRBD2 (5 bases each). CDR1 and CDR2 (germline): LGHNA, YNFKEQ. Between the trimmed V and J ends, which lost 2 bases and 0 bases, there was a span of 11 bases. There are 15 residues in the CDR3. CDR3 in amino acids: CASSQNGDGSYEQYF. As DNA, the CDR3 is TGTGCCAGCAGCCAAAACGGGGACGGCTCCTACGAGCAGTACTTC.

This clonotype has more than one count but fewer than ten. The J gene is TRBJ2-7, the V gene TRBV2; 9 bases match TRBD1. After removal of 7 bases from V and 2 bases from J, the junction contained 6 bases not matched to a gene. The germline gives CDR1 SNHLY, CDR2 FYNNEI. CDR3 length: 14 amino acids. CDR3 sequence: CASTSGDRAYEQYF. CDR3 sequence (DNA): TGTGCCAGCACATCCGGGGACAGGGCCTACGAGCAGTACTTC.

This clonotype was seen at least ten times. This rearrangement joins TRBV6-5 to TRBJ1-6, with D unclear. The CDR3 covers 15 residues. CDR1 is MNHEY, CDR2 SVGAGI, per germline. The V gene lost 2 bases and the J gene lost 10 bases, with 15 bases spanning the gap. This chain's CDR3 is CASSYGVLRESPLHF. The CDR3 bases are TGTGCCAGCAGTTACGGAGTCTTAAGGGAATCACCCCTCCACTTT.

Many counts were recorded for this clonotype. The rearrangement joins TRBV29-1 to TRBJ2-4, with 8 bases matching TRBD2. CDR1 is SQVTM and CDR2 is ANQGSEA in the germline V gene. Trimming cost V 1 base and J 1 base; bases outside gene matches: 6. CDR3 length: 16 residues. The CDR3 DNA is TGCAGCGTTGAAGCGGGGGGGCCCTGGGCCAAAAACATTCAGTACTTC. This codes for CSVEAGGPWAKNIQYF. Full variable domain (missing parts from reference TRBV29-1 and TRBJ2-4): SAVISQKPSRDICQRGTSLTIQCQVDSQVTMMFWYRQQPGQSLTLIATANQGSEATYESGFVIDKFPISRPNLTFSTLTVSNMSPEDSSIYLCSVEAGGPWAKNIQYFGAGTRLSVL.